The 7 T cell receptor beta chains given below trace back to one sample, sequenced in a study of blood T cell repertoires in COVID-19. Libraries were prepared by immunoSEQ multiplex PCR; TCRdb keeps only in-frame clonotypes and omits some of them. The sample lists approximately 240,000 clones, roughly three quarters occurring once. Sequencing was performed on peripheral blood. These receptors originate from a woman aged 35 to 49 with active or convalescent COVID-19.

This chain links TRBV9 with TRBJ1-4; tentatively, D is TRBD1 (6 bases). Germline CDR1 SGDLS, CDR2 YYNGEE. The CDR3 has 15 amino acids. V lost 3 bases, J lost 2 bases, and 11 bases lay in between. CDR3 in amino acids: CASSAGQSTNEKLFF. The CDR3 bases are TGTGCCAGCAGCGCCGGACAGTCCACTAATGAAAAACTGTTTTTT.

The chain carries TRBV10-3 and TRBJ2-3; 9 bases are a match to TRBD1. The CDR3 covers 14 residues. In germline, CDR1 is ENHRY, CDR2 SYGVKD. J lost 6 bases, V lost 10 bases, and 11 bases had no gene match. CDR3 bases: TGTGCCACCGGTCCCGGGACAGGGTTGGATACGCAGTATTTT. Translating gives CATGPGTGLDTQYF.

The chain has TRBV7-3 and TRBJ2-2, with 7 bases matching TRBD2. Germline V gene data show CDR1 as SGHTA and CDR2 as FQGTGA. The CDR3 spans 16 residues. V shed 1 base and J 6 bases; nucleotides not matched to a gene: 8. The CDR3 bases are TGTGCCAGCAGCTTAAACAGCGGGGCCGCAGCCGGGGAGCTGTTTTTT. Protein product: CASSLNSGAAAGELFF.

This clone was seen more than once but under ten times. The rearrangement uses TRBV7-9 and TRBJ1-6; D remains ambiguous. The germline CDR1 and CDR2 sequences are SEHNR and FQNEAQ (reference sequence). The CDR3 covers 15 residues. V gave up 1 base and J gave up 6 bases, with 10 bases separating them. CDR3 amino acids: CASSLDVAGNSPLHF. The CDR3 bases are TGTGCCAGCAGCTTAGATGTTGCCGGTAATTCACCCCTCCACTTT.

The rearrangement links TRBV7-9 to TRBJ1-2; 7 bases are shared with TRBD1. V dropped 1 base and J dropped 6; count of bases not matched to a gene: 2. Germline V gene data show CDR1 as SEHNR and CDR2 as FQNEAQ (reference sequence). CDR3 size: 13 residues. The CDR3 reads CASSLEGANGYTF. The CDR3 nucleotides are TGTGCCAGCAGCTTAGAGGGGGCCAATGGCTACACCTTC.

CDR3 amino acids: CASNLGGYNQPQHF. The CDR3 nucleotides are TGTGCCAGCAATCTAGGGGGTTACAATCAGCCCCAGCATTTT. The chain has TRBV6-5 and TRBJ1-5; a weak D match, TRBD1 (6 bases). V gave up 7 bases and J gave up 3 bases, with 13 bases separating them. Looked up from germline, CDR1 is MNHEY and CDR2 is SVGAGI. The CDR3 totals 14 residues.

The CDR3: CASRLAPPRGLATKEQYF. The DNA of the CDR3 is TGTGCAAGTCGCTTAGCGCCCCCAAGGGGACTAGCCACAAAGGAGCAGTACTTC. The chain has TRBV12-2 and TRBJ2-7; the DNA was not compared with TRBD2, the D call given in the table. TRBV12-2 corresponds to a pseudogene. The CDR3 runs 18 residues.